This entry concerns a single T cell receptor beta chain. The target of this receptor is not known. Base qualities were left out, and no much larger clone turns up one base away. There are 12 amino acids in the CDR3, from cysteine to phenylalanine inclusive. Just CDR3 DNA is preserved here, 36 bases in frame from base 1. Trimming costs V 4 bases and J 7 bases, and their ends lie 10 bases apart. From a lookup of the germline V gene, CDR1 and CDR2 are MDHEN and SYDVKM. The data derive from a study of radiotherapy plus CTLA-4 blockade in lung cancer (dated by TCRdb to 2017 to 2018). With regard to the full study: Among enrolled patients, 18% had an objective response and 30% to 40% reached disease control. Overall study outcomes, separate from this receptor: The strongest predictors of response, as reported, were early dynamic changes in blood T cell clones along with a rise in serum interferon-beta after radiation. After treatment with radiotherapy and ipilimumab, TCR clones that originated in tumors expanded in peripheral blood.

The study tested focal radiation therapy combined with CTLA-4 blockade (ipilimumab) in patients with chemo-refractory metastatic non-small-cell lung cancer. The library came from the immunoSEQ multiplex PCR assay. TCRdb limited this immuneACCESS table to in-frame rearrangements with V and J called. A share of clones is missing; checked studies link under half to unresolved V genes, and the rest is unexplained. Within this sample are about 81,000 clones, with 60% to 80% of them counted one time only. The ten largest clonotypes hold about an eighth of the sample. The TCR was taken from a human donor with non-small cell lung cancer that progressed on radiotherapy plus ipilimumab. Rearrangement joined TRBV28 to TRBJ2-5, and possibly TRBD2, on 6 matching bases. Sequencing used peripheral blood, obtained from a patient treated with radiotherapy plus ipilimumab. The bases are TGTGCCAGCAGTTCGGACGGGAGGACCCAGTACTTC. The resulting protein is CASSSDGRTQYF.